Listed below are T cell receptor beta chains from one sample, sequenced in a study of shared clonotypes between healthy human individuals. This table comes from immunoSEQ multiplex PCR, and its TCRdb copy is limited to in-frame clones, with some not included. The table shows 550,000 to 700,000 clones, with 55% to 85% occurring only once. Material: memory CD4+ T cells sorted from blood. Source of these receptors: a woman in her 30s in good health. Both conserved end residues are part of each CDR3. Each record gives: CDR3 protein, CDR3 DNA, V gene, clone size, D gene, J gene, CDR3 length. A D gene is named only where the DNA matches it firmly. Some rows have no size entry. The others give once, few or many, or a class for an expanded clone.

CDR3 protein: CATQQGLPTDTQYF
CDR3 DNA: TGTGCCACCCAACAGGGACTCCCCACAGATACGCAGTATTTT
V gene: TRBV2
clone size: -
D gene: -
J gene: TRBJ2-3
CDR3 length: 14

CDR3 protein: CASSFYTDEQYF
CDR3 DNA: TGTGCCAGCAGCTTCTACACGGACGAGCAGTACTTC
V gene: TRBV11-2
clone size: once
D gene: -
J gene: TRBJ2-7
CDR3 length: 12

CDR3 protein: CASSQGRYSGANVLTF
CDR3 DNA: TGTGCCAGCAGCCAAGGGCGGTACTCTGGGGCCAACGTCCTGACTTTC
V gene: TRBV14
clone size: few
D gene: -
J gene: TRBJ2-6
CDR3 length: 16

CDR3 protein: CASSFKGYNEQFF
CDR3 DNA: TGTGCCAGCAGCTTTAAAGGCTACAATGAGCAGTTCTTC
V gene: TRBV7-3
clone size: few
D gene: -
J gene: TRBJ2-1
CDR3 length: 13

CDR3 protein: CASSLSWTSGNNEQFF
CDR3 DNA: TGTGCCAGCAGCCTATCCTGGACTAGCGGAAACAATGAGCAGTTCTTC
V gene: TRBV27
clone size: -
D gene: TRBD2
J gene: TRBJ2-1
CDR3 length: 16

CDR3 protein: CASSKSGTGQETQYF
CDR3 DNA: TGCGCCAGCAGTAAATCCGGGACAGGACAAGAGACCCAGTACTTC
V gene: TRBV10-1
clone size: -
D gene: TRBD1
J gene: TRBJ2-5
CDR3 length: 15

CDR3 protein: CASSSTGTRAGANVLTF
CDR3 DNA: TGTGCCAGCAGCTCGACCGGGACAAGGGCTGGGGCCAACGTCCTGACTTTC
V gene: TRBV7-9
clone size: -
D gene: -
J gene: TRBJ2-6
CDR3 length: 17

CDR3 protein: CASSPGQGNGYTF
CDR3 DNA: TGTGCCAGCTCACCGGGACAGGGTAATGGCTACACCTTC
V gene: TRBV18
clone size: -
D gene: TRBD1
J gene: TRBJ1-2
CDR3 length: 13

CDR3 protein: CASSLGQTQYF
CDR3 DNA: TGTGCCAGCAGCTTAGGCCAGACCCAGTACTTC
V gene: TRBV11-2
clone size: -
D gene: -
J gene: TRBJ2-5
CDR3 length: 11

CDR3 protein: CASSTPHVASGANVLTF
CDR3 DNA: TGTGCCAGTAGTACCCCACACGTAGCCTCTGGGGCCAACGTCCTGACTTTC
V gene: TRBV19
clone size: -
D gene: -
J gene: TRBJ2-6
CDR3 length: 17

CDR3 protein: CASSLTDGGSWTGELFF
CDR3 DNA: TGCGCCAGCAGCTTGACAGATGGTGGGAGTTGGACCGGGGAGCTGTTTTTT
V gene: TRBV5-1
clone size: -
D gene: -
J gene: TRBJ2-2
CDR3 length: 17

CDR3 protein: CASKAGTGQEKLFF
CDR3 DNA: TGTGCCAGCAAAGCCGGGACAGGGCAAGAAAAACTGTTTTTT
V gene: TRBV28
clone size: -
D gene: TRBD1
J gene: TRBJ1-4
CDR3 length: 14

CDR3 protein: CASTGGRSTNEQFF
CDR3 DNA: TGTGCCAGCACTGGCGGGAGGTCCACGAATGAGCAGTTCTTC
V gene: TRBV6-1
clone size: -
D gene: TRBD2
J gene: TRBJ2-1
CDR3 length: 14

CDR3 protein: CASSLALVAGGGNEQFF
CDR3 DNA: TGTGCCAGCAGCTTAGCGCTAGTAGCGGGAGGGGGAAATGAGCAGTTCTTC
V gene: TRBV7-2
clone size: -
D gene: TRBD2
J gene: TRBJ2-1
CDR3 length: 17

CDR3 protein: CASRTTSGAYVGQYF
CDR3 DNA: TGTGCCAGCAGAACTACTAGCGGAGCCTACGTCGGGCAGTACTTC
V gene: TRBV6-6
clone size: -
D gene: TRBD2
J gene: TRBJ2-7
CDR3 length: 15

CDR3 protein: CASSSGTGVLDEQFF
CDR3 DNA: TGTGCCAGCAGCTCCGGGACAGGGGTCTTGGATGAGCAGTTCTTC
V gene: TRBV11-2
clone size: many
D gene: TRBD1
J gene: TRBJ2-1
CDR3 length: 15

CDR3 protein: CAVITGGNTIYF
CDR3 DNA: TGTGCCGTCATCACCGGGGGAAACACCATATATTTT
V gene: TRBV10-3
clone size: -
D gene: -
J gene: TRBJ1-3
CDR3 length: 12

CDR3 protein: CASSSTPWARELFF
CDR3 DNA: TGTGCCAGCAGCTCGACCCCGTGGGCTAGGGAGCTGTTTTTT
V gene: TRBV5-4
clone size: -
D gene: -
J gene: TRBJ2-2
CDR3 length: 14

CDR3 protein: CASAPPDGSNYGYTF
CDR3 DNA: TGCGCCAGCGCTCCTCCGGACGGATCTAACTATGGCTACACCTTC
V gene: TRBV4-1
clone size: -
D gene: -
J gene: TRBJ1-2
CDR3 length: 15

CDR3 protein: CASSLPPGWRKTKEQFF
CDR3 DNA: TGCGCCAGCAGCTTGCCCCCGGGTTGGAGGAAGACAAAGGAGCAGTTCTTC
V gene: TRBV5-1
clone size: -
D gene: -
J gene: TRBJ2-1
CDR3 length: 17

CDR3 protein: CASSRDKRGLGTQYF
CDR3 DNA: TGTGCCAGCAGCCGGGATAAGAGGGGGCTGGGGACCCAGTACTTC
V gene: TRBV11-2
clone size: -
D gene: TRBD1
J gene: TRBJ2-5
CDR3 length: 15

CDR3 protein: CASSEHITVSSGNTIYF
CDR3 DNA: TGTGCCAGCAGTGAGCACATTACAGTGAGCTCTGGAAACACCATATATTTT
V gene: TRBV6-1
clone size: few
D gene: -
J gene: TRBJ1-3
CDR3 length: 17

CDR3 protein: CASRVGGLYEQYF
CDR3 DNA: TGTGCCAGCAGGGTAGGGGGCTTATACGAGCAGTACTTC
V gene: TRBV6-1
clone size: few
D gene: TRBD1
J gene: TRBJ2-7
CDR3 length: 13

CDR3 protein: CASSRDRGRSGELFF
CDR3 DNA: TGTGCCAGCAGCAGGGACAGGGGGAGAAGTGGGGAGCTGTTTTTT
V gene: TRBV7-3
clone size: -
D gene: TRBD1
J gene: TRBJ2-2
CDR3 length: 15

CDR3 protein: CASSLVASAYNEQFF
CDR3 DNA: TGTGCCAGCAGCTTAGTGGCTAGCGCCTACAATGAGCAGTTCTTC
V gene: TRBV7-2
clone size: -
D gene: -
J gene: TRBJ2-1
CDR3 length: 15

CDR3 protein: CASSLRPGRATGGYTF
CDR3 DNA: TGTGCCAGCAGTCTCCGCCCGGGACGCGCTACTGGTGGCTACACCTTC
V gene: TRBV28
clone size: few
D gene: -
J gene: TRBJ1-2
CDR3 length: 16

CDR3 protein: CAIGGTPVYEQYF
CDR3 DNA: TGTGCCATCGGCGGGACACCTGTCTACGAGCAGTACTTC
V gene: TRBV10-3
clone size: -
D gene: -
J gene: TRBJ2-7
CDR3 length: 13

CDR3 protein: CASSQVVAGGDTQYF
CDR3 DNA: TGCGCCAGCAGCCAAGTAGTAGCGGGGGGAGATACGCAGTATTTT
V gene: TRBV4-1
clone size: -
D gene: TRBD2
J gene: TRBJ2-3
CDR3 length: 15

CDR3 protein: CASSGYGHRRTDTQYF
CDR3 DNA: TGTGCCAGTAGCGGTTATGGGCACCGTCGCACAGATACGCAGTATTTT
V gene: TRBV19
clone size: -
D gene: -
J gene: TRBJ2-3
CDR3 length: 16

CDR3 protein: CASSPQTSGRRYYNEQFF
CDR3 DNA: TGTGCCAGCAGTCCCCAGACTAGCGGGAGGAGATACTACAATGAGCAGTTCTTC
V gene: TRBV28
clone size: -
D gene: TRBD2
J gene: TRBJ2-1
CDR3 length: 18

CDR3 protein: CASTQSGGEKQYF
CDR3 DNA: TGTGCCAGCACCCAATCCGGGGGAGAAAAGCAGTACTTC
V gene: TRBV28
clone size: -
D gene: -
J gene: TRBJ2-7
CDR3 length: 13

CDR3 protein: CASTPDRVNQPQHF
CDR3 DNA: TGTGCCAGCACCCCCGACAGGGTCAATCAGCCCCAGCATTTT
V gene: TRBV2
clone size: -
D gene: TRBD1
J gene: TRBJ1-5
CDR3 length: 14

CDR3 protein: CASTSESYLAKNIQYF
CDR3 DNA: TGTGCCAGCACCTCGGAGAGTTATCTAGCCAAAAACATTCAGTACTTC
V gene: TRBV6-6
clone size: -
D gene: -
J gene: TRBJ2-4
CDR3 length: 16

CDR3 protein: CASSINRANTEAFF
CDR3 DNA: TGTGCCAGCAGTATTAACAGGGCAAACACTGAAGCTTTCTTT
V gene: TRBV27
clone size: -
D gene: -
J gene: TRBJ1-1
CDR3 length: 14

CDR3 protein: CASSDGVLGEQYF
CDR3 DNA: TGTGCCAGCAGTGACGGGGTCCTAGGCGAGCAGTACTTC
V gene: TRBV28
clone size: -
D gene: -
J gene: TRBJ2-7
CDR3 length: 13

CDR3 protein: CASSVQGATNTGELFF
CDR3 DNA: TGTGCCAGCAGCGTCCAAGGGGCGACGAACACCGGGGAGCTGTTTTTT
V gene: TRBV11-2
clone size: -
D gene: -
J gene: TRBJ2-2
CDR3 length: 16

CDR3 protein: CASSSQLAGVSEQYF
CDR3 DNA: TGTGCCAGCAGTTCCCAACTAGCGGGAGTTAGTGAGCAGTACTTC
V gene: TRBV2
clone size: -
D gene: TRBD2
J gene: TRBJ2-7
CDR3 length: 15

CDR3 protein: CASGASRGEQFF
CDR3 DNA: TGTGCCAGCGGGGCTAGCCGGGGTGAGCAGTTCTTC
V gene: TRBV6-1
clone size: -
D gene: -
J gene: TRBJ2-1
CDR3 length: 12

CDR3 protein: CASSAPGGTSGDNEQFF
CDR3 DNA: TGTGCCAGCAGTGCCCCGGGGGGGACTAGCGGAGACAATGAGCAGTTCTTC
V gene: TRBV25-1
clone size: -
D gene: TRBD2
J gene: TRBJ2-1
CDR3 length: 17

CDR3 protein: CASSAAGTANTGELFF
CDR3 DNA: TGTGCCAGCAGCGCGGCCGGGACAGCGAACACCGGGGAGCTGTTTTTT
V gene: TRBV11-3
clone size: once
D gene: TRBD1
J gene: TRBJ2-2
CDR3 length: 16

CDR3 protein: CRADGLYGYTF
CDR3 DNA: TGCAGGGCCGACGGACTCTATGGCTACACCTTC
V gene: TRBV20-1
clone size: -
D gene: -
J gene: TRBJ1-2
CDR3 length: 11

CDR3 protein: CASSSYSYSYEQYF
CDR3 DNA: TGTGCCAGCAGTTCCTACAGTTATTCCTACGAGCAGTACTTC
V gene: TRBV28
clone size: -
D gene: -
J gene: TRBJ2-7
CDR3 length: 14

CDR3 protein: CASSNRLAEKTYEQYF
CDR3 DNA: TGTGCCAGCAGCAATAGACTAGCAGAGAAAACCTACGAGCAGTACTTC
V gene: TRBV11-2
clone size: -
D gene: TRBD2
J gene: TRBJ2-7
CDR3 length: 16

CDR3 protein: CSVPVIPSNYGYTF
CDR3 DNA: TGCAGCGTTCCGGTGATACCATCTAACTATGGCTACACCTTC
V gene: TRBV29-1
clone size: -
D gene: -
J gene: TRBJ1-2
CDR3 length: 14

CDR3 protein: CASQVRGDTQYF
CDR3 DNA: TGTGCCAGCCAAGTAAGGGGAGATACGCAGTATTTT
V gene: TRBV28
clone size: -
D gene: -
J gene: TRBJ2-3
CDR3 length: 12

CDR3 protein: CASTRLAVTGELFF
CDR3 DNA: TGTGCCAGCACTCGGCTAGCGGTCACCGGGGAGCTGTTTTTT
V gene: TRBV2
clone size: -
D gene: TRBD2
J gene: TRBJ2-2
CDR3 length: 14

CDR3 protein: CASSLGTGAQPQHF
CDR3 DNA: TGCGCCAGCAGCTTGGGAACTGGAGCGCAGCCCCAGCATTTT
V gene: TRBV5-1
clone size: once
D gene: -
J gene: TRBJ1-5
CDR3 length: 14

CDR3 protein: CASSQEGTSRAYEQYF
CDR3 DNA: TGTGCCAGCAGCCAGGAGGGGACTAGCAGAGCCTACGAGCAGTACTTC
V gene: TRBV28
clone size: -
D gene: TRBD2
J gene: TRBJ2-7
CDR3 length: 16

CDR3 protein: CASRILPYEQYF
CDR3 DNA: TGTGCCAGCAGGATCCTTCCCTACGAGCAGTACTTC
V gene: TRBV2
clone size: once
D gene: -
J gene: TRBJ2-7
CDR3 length: 12

CDR3 protein: CASRSTSGRTDTQYF
CDR3 DNA: TGTGCCAGCCGCTCGACTAGCGGGAGAACAGATACGCAGTATTTT
V gene: TRBV28
clone size: -
D gene: TRBD2
J gene: TRBJ2-3
CDR3 length: 15

CDR3 protein: CASSQLAGGLFGGDTQYF
CDR3 DNA: TGCGCCAGCAGCCAACTAGCGGGAGGCTTGTTCGGGGGAGATACGCAGTATTTT
V gene: TRBV4-1
clone size: -
D gene: TRBD2
J gene: TRBJ2-3
CDR3 length: 18

CDR3 protein: CASSLQGGADGYTF
CDR3 DNA: TGTGCCAGCAGTCTCCAGGGAGGGGCTGATGGCTACACCTTC
V gene: TRBV6-6
clone size: -
D gene: -
J gene: TRBJ1-2
CDR3 length: 14

CDR3 protein: CASSPRTGSSGNTIYF
CDR3 DNA: TGCGCCAGCAGCCCACGAACAGGGAGCTCTGGAAACACCATATATTTT
V gene: TRBV5-1
clone size: -
D gene: -
J gene: TRBJ1-3
CDR3 length: 16

CDR3 protein: CASSQVSRTDYNEQFF
CDR3 DNA: TGTGCCAGCAGCCAAGTCTCCCGGACAGATTACAATGAGCAGTTCTTC
V gene: TRBV4-2
clone size: -
D gene: -
J gene: TRBJ2-1
CDR3 length: 16

CDR3 protein: CAGAAEDTQYF
CDR3 DNA: TGTGCCGGAGCGGCGGAAGATACGCAGTATTTT
V gene: TRBV7-9
clone size: -
D gene: -
J gene: TRBJ2-3
CDR3 length: 11

CDR3 protein: CASKSGASYNEQFF
CDR3 DNA: TGTGCCAGCAAGTCGGGTGCCTCCTACAATGAGCAGTTCTTC
V gene: TRBV7-9
clone size: -
D gene: -
J gene: TRBJ2-1
CDR3 length: 14